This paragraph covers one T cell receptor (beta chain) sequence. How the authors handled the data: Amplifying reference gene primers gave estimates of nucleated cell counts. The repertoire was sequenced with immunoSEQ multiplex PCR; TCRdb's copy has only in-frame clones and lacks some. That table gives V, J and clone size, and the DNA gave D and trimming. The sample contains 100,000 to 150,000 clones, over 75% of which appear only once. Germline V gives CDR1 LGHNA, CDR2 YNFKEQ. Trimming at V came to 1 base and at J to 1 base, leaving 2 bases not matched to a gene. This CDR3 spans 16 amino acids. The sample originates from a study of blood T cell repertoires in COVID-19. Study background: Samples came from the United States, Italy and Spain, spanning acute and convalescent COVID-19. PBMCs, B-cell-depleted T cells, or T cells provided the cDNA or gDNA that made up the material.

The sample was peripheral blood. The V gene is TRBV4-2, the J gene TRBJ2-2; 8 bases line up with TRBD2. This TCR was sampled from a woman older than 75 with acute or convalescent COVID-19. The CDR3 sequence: CASSQGREGNTGELFF. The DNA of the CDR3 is TGTGCCAGCAGCCAAGGTCGGGAGGGGAACACCGGGGAGCTGTTTTTT.